This TCR beta chain was recorded in a study of read filtering for tumor transcriptome and immune sequencing. Turning to the study itself: Mean patient age was roughly 70 years, range about 45 to 85; 17 male, about 15 female. IR-seq gave about 4 to 10.27 million TCR reads per sample; RNA-seq gave roughly 80 to 1,300.

The library was built from roughly 400 ng RNA with molecular barcoded adaptors for alpha/delta and beta/gamma chains. Via MiXCR, TCRdb re-called the reads, giving one row per CDR3 protein. The sample comprises about 47,000 distinct CDR3 sequences, roughly 12% of which are singletons, and about 14% rests with the top ten. Many counts were recorded for this clonotype. Antigen specificity is unknown. Findings of the study overall: About 81.9% of IR-seq clonotypes had a single read, yet these held approximately 3.7% of reads.

The CDR3 covers 15 residues. From germline, CDR1 is SGHNT and CDR2 YENEEA. After removal of 3 bases from V and 0 bases from J, the junction contained 3 bases not matched to a gene. At the time of active disease, bone marrow was collected from every patient. The TCR comes from a donor aged 40 or over with multiple myeloma. The chain carries TRBV11-3 and TRBJ1-1, with TRBD1 matching 8 bases. Sequencing was carried out using a population of CD138-negative cells sorted from bone marrow. Written as DNA, the CDR3 is TGTGCCAGCAGCTTTCGGACAGGGCTGAACACTGAAGCTTTCTTT. Its translation: CASSFRTGLNTEAFF.